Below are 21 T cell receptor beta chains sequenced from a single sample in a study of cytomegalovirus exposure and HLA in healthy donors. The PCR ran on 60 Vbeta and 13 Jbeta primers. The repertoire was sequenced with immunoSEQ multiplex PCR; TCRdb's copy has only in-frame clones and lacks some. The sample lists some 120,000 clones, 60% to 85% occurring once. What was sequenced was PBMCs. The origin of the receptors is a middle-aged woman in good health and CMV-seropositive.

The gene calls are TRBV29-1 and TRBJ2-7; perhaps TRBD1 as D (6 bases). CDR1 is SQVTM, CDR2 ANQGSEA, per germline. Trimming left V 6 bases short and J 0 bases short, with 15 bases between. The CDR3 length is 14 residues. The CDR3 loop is CSVETGAHSYEQYF. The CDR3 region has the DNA TGCAGCGTCGAGACAGGAGCCCACTCCTACGAGCAGTACTTC.

CDR3 protein: CASSASAGANTGELFF. DNA of the CDR3: TGTGCCAGCAGCGCCTCGGCGGGGGCGAACACCGGGGAGCTGTTTTTT. The chain carries TRBV11-3 and TRBJ2-2; 7 bases line up with TRBD2. Germline CDR1 reads SGHNT; CDR2 reads YENEEA. The CDR3 runs 16 residues. After removal of 5 bases from V and 0 bases from J, the junction contained 6 bases not matched to a gene.

The CDR3 DNA reads TGTGCCAGCAGTTTCGTCGGCGACCTGAGGGAAGCTTTCTTT. Its protein is CASSFVGDLREAFF. This chain links TRBV28 with TRBJ1-1; the D is unclear. The CDR3 length is 14 residues. V dropped 3 bases and J dropped 8 bases, with 16 bases sitting between them. Germline V gene sequence: CDR1 MDHEN, CDR2 SYDVKM.

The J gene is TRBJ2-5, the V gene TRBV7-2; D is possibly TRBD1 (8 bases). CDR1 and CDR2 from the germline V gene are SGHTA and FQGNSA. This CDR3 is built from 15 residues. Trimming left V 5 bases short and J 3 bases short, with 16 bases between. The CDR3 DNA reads TGTGCCAGCAGCCCTAGACAGGGGAGGGAAGAGACCCAGTACTTC. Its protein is CASSPRQGREETQYF.

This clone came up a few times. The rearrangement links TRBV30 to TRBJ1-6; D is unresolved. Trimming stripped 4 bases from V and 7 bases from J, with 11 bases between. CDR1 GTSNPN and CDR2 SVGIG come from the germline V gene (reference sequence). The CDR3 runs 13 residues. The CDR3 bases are TGTGCCTGGAAGGAGGGTTGGAATTCACCCCTCCACTTT. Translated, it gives CAWKEGWNSPLHF. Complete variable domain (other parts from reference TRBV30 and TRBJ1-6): SQTIHQWPATLVQPVGSPLSLECTVEGTSNPNLYWYRQAAGRGLQLLFYSVGIGQISSEVPQNLSASRPQDRQFILSSKKLLLSDSGFYLCAWKEGWNSPLHFGNGTRLTVT.

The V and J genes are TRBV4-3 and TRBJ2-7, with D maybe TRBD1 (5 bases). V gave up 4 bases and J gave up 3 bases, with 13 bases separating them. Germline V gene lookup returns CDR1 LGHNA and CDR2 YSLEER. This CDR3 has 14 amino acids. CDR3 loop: CASSRGGASYEQYF. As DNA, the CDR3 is TGCGCCAGCAGCCGGGGCGGAGCCAGCTACGAGCAGTACTTC.

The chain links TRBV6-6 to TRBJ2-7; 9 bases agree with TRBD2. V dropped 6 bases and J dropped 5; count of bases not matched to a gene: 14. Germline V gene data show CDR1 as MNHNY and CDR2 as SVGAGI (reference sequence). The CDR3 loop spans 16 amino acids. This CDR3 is CASSPRLAAGGNEQYF. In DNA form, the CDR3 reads TGTGCCAGCAGCCCGAGACTAGCGGCGGGGGGAAACGAGCAGTACTTC.

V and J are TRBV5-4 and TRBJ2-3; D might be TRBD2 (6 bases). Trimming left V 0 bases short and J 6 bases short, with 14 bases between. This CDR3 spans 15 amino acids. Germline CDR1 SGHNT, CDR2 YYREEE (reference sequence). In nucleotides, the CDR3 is TGTGCCAGCAGCTTGGCGGGGACTTGGGGGGATACGCAGTATTTT. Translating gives CASSLAGTWGDTQYF.

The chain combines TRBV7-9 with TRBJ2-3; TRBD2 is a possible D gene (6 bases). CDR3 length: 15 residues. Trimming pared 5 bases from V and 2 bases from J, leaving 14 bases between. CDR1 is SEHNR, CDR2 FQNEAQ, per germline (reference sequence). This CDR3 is CASSLGADYTDTQYF. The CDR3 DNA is TGTGCCAGCAGCCTAGGAGCGGACTACACAGATACGCAGTATTTT.

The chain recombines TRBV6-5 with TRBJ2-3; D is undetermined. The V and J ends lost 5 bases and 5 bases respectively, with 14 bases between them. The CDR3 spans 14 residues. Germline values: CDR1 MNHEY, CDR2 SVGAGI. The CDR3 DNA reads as TGTGCCAGCAGTCCCCCTTCTTTCGGAGATACGCAGTATTTT. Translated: CASSPPSFGDTQYF.

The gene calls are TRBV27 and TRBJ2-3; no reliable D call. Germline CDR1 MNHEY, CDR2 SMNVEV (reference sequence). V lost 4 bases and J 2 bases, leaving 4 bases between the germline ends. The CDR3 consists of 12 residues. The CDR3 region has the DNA TGTGCCAGCAGTTCAAACACAGATACGCAGTATTTT. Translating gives CASSSNTDTQYF.

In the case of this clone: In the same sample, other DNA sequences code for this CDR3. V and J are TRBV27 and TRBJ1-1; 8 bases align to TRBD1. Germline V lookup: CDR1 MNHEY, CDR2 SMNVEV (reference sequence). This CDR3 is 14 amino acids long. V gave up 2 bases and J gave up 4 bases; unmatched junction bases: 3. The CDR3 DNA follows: TGTGCCAGCAGTTTACGACAGGGGATCACTGAAGCTTTCTTT. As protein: CASSLRQGITEAFF.

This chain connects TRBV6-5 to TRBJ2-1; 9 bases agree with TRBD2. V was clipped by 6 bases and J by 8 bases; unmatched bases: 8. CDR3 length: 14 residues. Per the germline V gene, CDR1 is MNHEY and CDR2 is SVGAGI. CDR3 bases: TGTGCCAGCAGGCTAGCGGGAAAGACGTATGAGCAGTTCTTC. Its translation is CASRLAGKTYEQFF.

The CDR3 DNA sequence: TGCGCCAGCAGCCCCGGACAGGGGACTGGCAATCAGCCCCAGCATTTT. Encoded protein: CASSPGQGTGNQPQHF. This rearrangement joins TRBV5-1 to TRBJ1-5, with 9 bases that match TRBD1. Unmatched junction bases numbered 7, after V lost 4 bases and J lost 2 bases. The length of the CDR3 is 16 residues. Germline V gene lookup returns CDR1 SGHRS and CDR2 YFSETQ.

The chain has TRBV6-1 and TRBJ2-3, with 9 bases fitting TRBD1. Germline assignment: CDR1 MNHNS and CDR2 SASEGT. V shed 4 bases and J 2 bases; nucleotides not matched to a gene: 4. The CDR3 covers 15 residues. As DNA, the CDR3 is TGTGCCAGCAGTGTCGACAGGGGGACCACAGATACGCAGTATTTT. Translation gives CASSVDRGTTDTQYF.

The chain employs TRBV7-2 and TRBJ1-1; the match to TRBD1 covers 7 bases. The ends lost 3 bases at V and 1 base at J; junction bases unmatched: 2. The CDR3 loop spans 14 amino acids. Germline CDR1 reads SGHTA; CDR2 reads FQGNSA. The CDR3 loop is CASSLAGGNTEAFF. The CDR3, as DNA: TGTGCCAGCAGCTTGGCAGGGGGGAACACTGAAGCTTTCTTT.

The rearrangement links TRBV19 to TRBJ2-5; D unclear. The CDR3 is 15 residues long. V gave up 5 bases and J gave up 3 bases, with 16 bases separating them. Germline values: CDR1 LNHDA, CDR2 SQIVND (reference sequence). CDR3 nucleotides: TGTGCCAGTAGTCAGTTGGTAACAGCCGAAGAGACCCAGTACTTC. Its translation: CASSQLVTAEETQYF. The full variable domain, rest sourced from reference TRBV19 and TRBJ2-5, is DGGITQSPKYLFRKEGQNVTLSCEQNLNHDAMYWYRQDPGQGLRLIYYSQIVNDFQKGDIAEGYSVSREKKESFPLTVTSAQKNPTAFYLCASSQLVTAEETQYFGPGTRLLVL.

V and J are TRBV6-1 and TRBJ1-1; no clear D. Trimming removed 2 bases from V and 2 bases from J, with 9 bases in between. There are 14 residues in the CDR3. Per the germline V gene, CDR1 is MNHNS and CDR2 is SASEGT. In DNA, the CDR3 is TGTGCCAGCAGTGAATGGTTTAGTAACACTGAAGCTTTCTTT. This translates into CASSEWFSNTEAFF.

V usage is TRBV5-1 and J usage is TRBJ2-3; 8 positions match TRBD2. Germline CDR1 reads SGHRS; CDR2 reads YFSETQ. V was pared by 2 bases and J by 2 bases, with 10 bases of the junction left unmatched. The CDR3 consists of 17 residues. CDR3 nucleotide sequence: TGCGCCAGCAGCTTTTCTCCGACTAGCGAGGTCACAGATACGCAGTATTTT. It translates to CASSFSPTSEVTDTQYF. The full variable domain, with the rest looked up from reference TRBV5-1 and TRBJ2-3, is KAGVTQTPRYLIKTRGQQVTLSCSPISGHRSVSWYQQTPGQGLQFLFEYFSETQRNKGNFPGRFSGRQFSNSRSEMNVSTLELGDSALYLCASSFSPTSEVTDTQYFGPGTRLTVL.

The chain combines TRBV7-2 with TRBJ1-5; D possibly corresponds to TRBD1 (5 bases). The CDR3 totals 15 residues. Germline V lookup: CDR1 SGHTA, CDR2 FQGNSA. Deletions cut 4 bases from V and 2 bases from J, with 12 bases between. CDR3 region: CASSYTTGGNQPQHF. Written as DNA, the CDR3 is TGTGCCAGCAGCTACACCACGGGGGGCAATCAGCCCCAGCATTTT.

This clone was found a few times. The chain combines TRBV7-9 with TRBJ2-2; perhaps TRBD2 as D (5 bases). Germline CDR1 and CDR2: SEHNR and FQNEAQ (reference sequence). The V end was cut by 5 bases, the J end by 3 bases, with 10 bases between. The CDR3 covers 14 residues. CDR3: CASSGDSDTGELFF. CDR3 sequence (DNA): TGTGCCAGCAGCGGGGATAGCGACACCGGGGAGCTGTTTTTT.